The 32 T cell receptor beta chains below come from one sample, sequenced in a study of CD4+ T cells in melanoma. Here immunoSEQ multiplex PCR was the method, and the copy in TCRdb shows in-frame clones only, minus some. The sample holds fewer than 20,000 clones, 76% seen once. Material: cells from a culture (not recorded whether cultured in vitro). All receptors derive from a human donor with melanoma.

A few counts support this clone. The chain couples TRBV7-9 to TRBJ1-4, with a weak D call TRBD1 (5 bases). Germline CDR1 reads SEHNR; CDR2 reads FQNEAQ (reference sequence). Trimming removed 2 bases from V and 12 bases from J, with 10 bases in between. The CDR3 length is 12 residues. For the CDR3, the DNA is TGTGCCAGCAGCTTACAGGGATGGGAACTGTTTTTT. Protein sequence: CASSLQGWELFF.

The V call is TRBV19, the J call TRBJ2-3; D might be TRBD1 (6 bases). From germline, CDR1 is LNHDA and CDR2 SQIVND (reference sequence). The germline V and J ends were trimmed by 4 bases and 4 bases, with 18 bases remaining between them. This CDR3 is 16 amino acids long. CDR3 amino acids: CASSTTGPPFPDTQYF. The CDR3 DNA follows: TGTGCCAGTAGTACGACAGGCCCCCCGTTCCCAGATACGCAGTATTTT. The full variable domain, rest sourced from reference TRBV19 and TRBJ2-3, is DGGITQSPKYLFRKEGQNVTLSCEQNLNHDAMYWYRQDPGQGLRLIYYSQIVNDFQKGDIAEGYSVSREKKESFPLTVTSAQKNPTAFYLCASSTTGPPFPDTQYFGPGTRLTVL.

The chain has TRBV11-2 and TRBJ2-3; no firm D call. Germline loops: CDR1 SGHAT, CDR2 FQNNGV. V dropped 5 bases and J dropped 2 bases, with 11 bases sitting between them. This CDR3 has 14 amino acids. The CDR3 reads CASSLGWDTDTQYF. The DNA of the CDR3 is TGTGCCAGCAGCCTTGGATGGGACACAGATACGCAGTATTTT.

The chain uses TRBV29-1 and TRBJ1-1; D ambiguous. V was shortened by 4 bases and J by 8 bases, with 14 bases between the two germline ends. Germline V gives CDR1 SQVTM, CDR2 ANQGSEA. CDR3 length: 12 residues. The CDR3 here is CSVVWSLQEAFF. The CDR3 DNA follows: TGCAGCGTTGTTTGGTCTCTCCAAGAAGCTTTCTTT.

The genes are TRBV9 and TRBJ1-1; D unclear. CDR3 length: 12 amino acids. Trimming cost V 4 bases and J 8 bases, with 12 bases left between them. Germline-derived CDR1 and CDR2 are SGDLS and YYNGEE. The CDR3 here is CASSPLGREAFF. The CDR3 DNA sequence: TGTGCCAGCAGCCCTCTTGGGAGAGAAGCTTTCTTT.

V is TRBV4-1 and J is TRBJ1-1, with TRBD1 as a possible D gene (6 bases). This CDR3 contains 16 residues. CDR1 and CDR2 (germline): MGHRA, YSYEKL. V was clipped by 0 bases and J by 2 bases, with 13 bases between them. The CDR3 coding sequence is TGCGCCAGCAGCCAAGATTTAAGGGGGGAAAACACTGAAGCTTTCTTT. It codes for CASSQDLRGENTEAFF.

The V gene is TRBV6-6, the J gene TRBJ1-5, with D possibly being TRBD1 (6 bases). Trimming took 6 bases from V and 4 from J, leaving 10 bases between them. Germline values: CDR1 MNHNY, CDR2 SVGAGI (reference sequence). This CDR3 contains 13 residues. CDR3: CASSPGTNQPQHF. CDR3 in DNA: TGTGCCAGCAGCCCGGGGACAAATCAGCCCCAGCATTTT.

J is TRBJ1-1 and V is TRBV5-1, with D perhaps TRBD1 (5 bases). Deletions cut 6 bases from V and 2 bases from J, with 17 bases between. Germline CDR1 is SGHRS and CDR2 is YFSETQ. The CDR3 extends over 15 amino acids. The CDR3 region is CASTFGAGKNTEAFF. The CDR3 coding sequence is TGCGCCAGCACTTTCGGAGCAGGGAAAAACACTGAAGCTTTCTTT.

The rearrangement joins TRBV27 to TRBJ1-4; no clear D. Trimming left V 3 bases short and J 3 bases short, with 14 bases between. The CDR3 is 16 residues long. Germline loops: CDR1 MNHEY, CDR2 SMNVEV (reference sequence). The chain's CDR3 is CASSLRAHYPNEKLFF. CDR3 bases: TGTGCCAGCAGTTTGAGGGCGCACTACCCTAATGAAAAACTGTTTTTT.

This clone was picked up a small number of times. The chain is built from TRBV19 and TRBJ1-5, with a possible D match to TRBD1 (6 bases). Germline CDR1 and CDR2: LNHDA and SQIVND (reference sequence). The CDR3 consists of 16 residues. Trimming left V 7 bases short and J 3 bases short, with 19 bases between. The CDR3, as DNA: TGTGCCAGTACTGAAATGGGCAGGGGCTACAATCAGCCCCAGCATTTT. Protein product: CASTEMGRGYNQPQHF.

V and J are TRBV11-2 and TRBJ2-7; 9 bases fit TRBD2. J was trimmed by 3 bases and V by 0 bases; bases with no gene match: 6. The CDR3 runs 16 residues. CDR1 SGHAT and CDR2 FQNNGV come from the germline V gene. CDR3 DNA sequence: TGTGCCAGCAGCTTAGATGGCATAGCGGGAGTCTACGAGCAGTACTTC. This codes for CASSLDGIAGVYEQYF.

The chain carries TRBV9 and TRBJ2-3; 9 bases map to TRBD1. The V and J ends lost 4 bases and 2 bases, in that order; junction bases with no gene match: 5. The CDR3 totals 15 residues. Germline assignment: CDR1 SGDLS and CDR2 YYNGEE. The CDR3 spells CASSRRTGDTDTQYF. CDR3 coding DNA: TGTGCCAGCAGCCGAAGGACAGGGGACACAGATACGCAGTATTTT. The variable domain in full, completed from reference TRBV9 and TRBJ2-3, reads DSGVTQTPKHLITATGQRVTLRCSPRSGDLSVYWYQQSLDQGLQFLIQYYNGEERAKGNILERFSAQQFPDLHSELNLSSLELGDSALYFCASSRRTGDTDTQYFGPGTRLTVL.

V is TRBV5-5 and J is TRBJ1-1, with unresolved D. Germline V lookup: CDR1 SGHKS, CDR2 YYEKEE (reference sequence). V was shortened by 4 bases and J by 2 bases, with 12 bases between the two germline ends. This CDR3 has 14 residues. The DNA for the CDR3 is TGTGCCAGCAGCCTGGGAATGGGAAACACTGAAGCTTTCTTT. The encoded protein is CASSLGMGNTEAFF.

The chain has TRBV6-4 and TRBJ2-2; D is tentatively TRBD1 or TRBD2 (5 bases each). V lost 5 bases and J 7 bases, leaving 14 bases between the germline ends. From germline, CDR1 is MRHNA and CDR2 SNTAGT. The CDR3 has 14 amino acids. The CDR3, as DNA: TGTGCCAGCAGTCGGGACCGAAGGGGCGGGGAGCTGTTTTTT. Protein: CASSRDRRGGELFF.

The chain links TRBV18 to TRBJ2-1; 9 bases fit TRBD2. The CDR3 length is 13 residues. V dropped 8 bases and J dropped 12; count of bases not matched to a gene: 11. Per germline, CDR1 KGHSH and CDR2 LQKENI. The CDR3 spells CASHGLALGGQFF. CDR3 nucleotide sequence: TGTGCCAGCCATGGACTAGCGCTAGGGGGGCAGTTCTTC.

The chain employs TRBV27 and TRBJ2-1, with TRBD2 identical over 11 bases. This CDR3 has 16 amino acids. V lost 5 bases to trimming and J lost 7 bases; unmatched junction nucleotides: 10. Germline lookup yields CDR1 MNHEY and CDR2 SMNVEV (reference sequence). The CDR3 protein is CASSLTRLAGRNEQFF. In nucleotides, the CDR3 is TGTGCCAGCAGTCTCACAAGACTAGCGGGGAGGAATGAGCAGTTCTTC.

This clone was seen only a few times. The genes are TRBV11-2 and TRBJ2-7; no firm D call. The germline gives CDR1 SGHAT, CDR2 FQNNGV. There are 12 residues in the CDR3. The ends were cut back, 6 bases at V and 6 bases at J, with 12 bases in the middle. This CDR3 is CASSSGLTEQYF. Here the CDR3 DNA reads TGTGCCAGCAGTTCGGGCCTAACCGAGCAGTACTTC.

The chain links TRBV4-2 to TRBJ2-2, with D uncertain. The CDR3 is made up of 15 amino acids. V lost 4 bases to trimming and J lost 1 base, with 10 bases between them. Germline assignment: CDR1 LGHNA and CDR2 YNFKEQ. Here the CDR3 reads CASSPVTGNTGELFF. In nucleotides, the CDR3 is TGTGCCAGCAGCCCCGTCACCGGGAACACCGGGGAGCTGTTTTTT.

This clone was observed a few times. The V and J genes are TRBV5-3 and TRBJ1-1; D call uncertain. TRBV5-3 is given ORF status, its function remaining uncertain. CDR3 size: 16 residues. V lost 1 base to trimming and J lost 2 bases, with 15 bases between them. CDR3 nucleotides: TGTGCCAGAAGCTTGTTATTCGCCGGGTCTAACACTGAAGCTTTCTTT. This codes for CARSLLFAGSNTEAFF.

The V and J genes are TRBV6-6 and TRBJ1-3; D perhaps matches TRBD1 (6 bases). V dropped 3 bases and J dropped 11 bases, with 14 bases sitting between them. Germline CDR1 MNHNY, CDR2 SVGAGI (reference sequence). This CDR3 contains 13 residues. For the CDR3, the DNA is TGTGCCAGCAGTTATATTTTGGGGGCCGCCATATATTTT. Its translation: CASSYILGAAIYF.

The chain joins TRBV29-1 to TRBJ2-6; D is unclear. Trimming left V 6 bases short and J 1 base short, with 4 bases between. Per the germline V gene, CDR1 is SQVTM and CDR2 is ANQGSEA. This CDR3 is built from 12 residues. CDR3 DNA sequence: TGCAGCGTGCAATCTGGGGCCAACGTCCTGACTTTC. Translation: CSVQSGANVLTF.

The chain joins TRBV6-6 to TRBJ2-1; tentatively, D is TRBD2 (5 bases). CDR3 length: 16 amino acids. Germline V gene data show CDR1 as MNHNY and CDR2 as SVGAGI (reference sequence). Trimming took 7 bases from V and 0 from J, leaving 16 bases between them. The CDR3: CASNSRGSLSYNEQFF. Written as DNA, the CDR3 is TGTGCCAGCAATTCGCGCGGGTCCCTCTCCTACAATGAGCAGTTCTTC.

The rearrangement uses TRBV10-2 and TRBJ2-7, with 7 bases matching TRBD1. CDR1 WSHSY and CDR2 SAAADI come from the germline V gene. J was trimmed by 1 base and V by 3 bases; bases with no gene match: 9. This CDR3 contains 16 residues. CDR3 in DNA: TGCGCCAGCAGTGATCCTGGGACAGCAAAATCCTACGAGCAGTACTTC. It encodes CASSDPGTAKSYEQYF.

The chain uses TRBV10-3 and TRBJ2-3; 8 bases agree with TRBD2. The CDR3 length is 17 residues. Germline CDR1 ENHRY, CDR2 SYGVKD. With 4 bases clipped from V and 0 bases from J, the junction kept 9 bases outside the gene matches. This chain's CDR3 is CAISGSSSGASTDTQYF. In DNA, the CDR3 is TGTGCCATCAGTGGTTCTAGTAGCGGGGCGAGCACAGATACGCAGTATTTT.

The J gene is TRBJ2-7, the V gene TRBV5-4; 9 bases fit TRBD2. Trimming cost V 7 bases and J 2 bases; bases outside gene matches: 13. Germline CDR1 is SGHNT and CDR2 is YYREEE (reference sequence). This CDR3 is 16 amino acids long. CDR3 DNA: TGTGCCAGCGGCGACCAGCGGGGGGCTAGCACCTACGAGCAGTACTTC. This encodes CASGDQRGASTYEQYF.

This chain uses TRBV5-1 with TRBJ2-2; no clear D. Germline-derived CDR1 and CDR2 are SGHRS and YFSETQ. V lost 2 bases and J 5 bases, leaving 7 bases between the germline ends. There are 13 residues in the CDR3. DNA of the CDR3: TGCGCCAGCAGCTTATTGGGAACCGGGGAGCTGTTTTTT. Translating it yields CASSLLGTGELFF.

The chain employs TRBV2 and TRBJ2-3; TRBD2 agrees at 8 bases. CDR3 length: 14 residues. With V trimmed by 5 bases and J by 2 bases, 3 bases remained unmatched. Germline loops: CDR1 SNHLY, CDR2 FYNNEI. In nucleotides, the CDR3 is TGTGCCAGCAGTCGGGGGGGATACACAGATACGCAGTATTTT. Translation: CASSRGGYTDTQYF.

The chain has TRBV6-4 and TRBJ1-3, with D possibly TRBD1 on 5 matching bases. This CDR3 is 16 amino acids long. With 6 bases removed from V and 8 bases from J, the gap between germline ends came to 23 bases. CDR1 and CDR2 from the germline V gene are MRHNA and SNTAGT. The CDR3 nucleotides read TGTGCCAGCAGAGCACCTCCAGGGTTTGCGAGAGACACCATATATTTT. It codes for CASRAPPGFARDTIYF.

The V gene is TRBV2, the J gene TRBJ2-1; 12 bases line up with TRBD1. V trimming: 7 bases; J trimming: 7 bases; junction bases outside the gene matches: 8. The CDR3 extends over 15 amino acids. Per germline, CDR1 SNHLY and CDR2 FYNNEI. CDR3 region: CASKLGQGAGNEQFF. As DNA, the CDR3 is TGTGCCAGCAAATTGGGACAGGGGGCAGGAAATGAGCAGTTCTTC.

This chain uses TRBV18 with TRBJ2-7; D uncertain. This CDR3 spans 14 amino acids. CDR1 and CDR2 from the germline V gene are KGHSH and LQKENI. V dropped 3 bases and J dropped 6 bases, with 15 bases sitting between them. This chain's CDR3 is CASSPPGTPGEQYF. CDR3 nucleotide sequence: TGTGCCAGCTCACCCCCCGGAACTCCAGGCGAGCAGTACTTC.

The chain links TRBV18 to TRBJ1-4, with a possible D match to TRBD1 (5 bases). Trimming took off 6 bases at V and 8 bases at J, with 13 bases between the two ends. Germline V gene sequence: CDR1 KGHSH, CDR2 LQKENI. CDR3 length: 13 residues. CDR3 region: CASSAGRNEKLFF. CDR3 in DNA: TGTGCCAGCTCGGCAGGGCGTAACGAAAAACTGTTTTTT.

The chain has TRBV11-2 and TRBJ2-5; possible D gene TRBD2, 6 bases. CDR3 length equals 14 residues. The ends were cut back, 5 bases at V and 4 bases at J, with 14 bases in the middle. The V gene's germline CDR1 is SGHAT and CDR2 FQNNGV. The CDR3 sequence: CASSRDGGPETQYF. The DNA for the CDR3 is TGTGCCAGCAGCCGCGATGGAGGGCCAGAGACCCAGTACTTC.